This is a list of T cell receptor beta chains from one sample in a study of cytomegalovirus exposure and HLA in healthy donors. Profiling relied on immunoSEQ multiplex PCR, and the TCRdb table lists in-frame clones only, not all of them. Here the sample spans about 190,000 clones, roughly four fifths being singletons. Sequenced input: PBMCs. The receptors shown here come from a man in his fifties in good health and CMV-seronegative. Both conserved end residues are part of each CDR3. The order of the fields is J gene, D gene, CDR3 length, V gene, clone size, CDR3 protein, CDR3 DNA. The D gene is left open where the match is weak. Clone size is shown for a subset of rows, as once, few, many or a class of expanded clone.

j_call: TRBJ2-3
d_call: TRBD2
cdr3_length: 15
v_call: TRBV4-2
clone_size: -
cdr3_aa: CASSPGRGGRDTQYF
cdr3_nt: TGTGCCAGCAGCCCCGGGCGGGGGGGCCGGGATACGCAGTATTTT

j_call: TRBJ2-6
d_call: -
cdr3_length: 16
v_call: TRBV27
clone_size: -
cdr3_aa: CASSHFRDSGANVLTF
cdr3_nt: TGTGCCAGCAGTCATTTCAGGGACTCTGGGGCCAACGTCCTGACTTTC

j_call: TRBJ2-1
d_call: TRBD1
cdr3_length: 15
v_call: TRBV2
clone_size: -
cdr3_aa: CASRGDRASYNEQFF
cdr3_nt: TGTGCCAGCAGAGGGGACAGGGCCTCCTACAATGAGCAGTTCTTC

j_call: TRBJ1-3
d_call: TRBD1
cdr3_length: 16
v_call: TRBV27
clone_size: once
cdr3_aa: CASSLYGTGTGNTIYF
cdr3_nt: TGTGCCAGCAGTTTGTACGGGACAGGAACTGGAAACACCATATATTTT

j_call: TRBJ1-6
d_call: -
cdr3_length: 17
v_call: TRBV28
clone_size: -
cdr3_aa: CASSSPDGGRWNSPLHF
cdr3_nt: TGTGCCAGCAGTTCCCCGGACGGGGGGCGTTGGAATTCACCCCTCCACTTT

j_call: TRBJ2-6
d_call: TRBD1
cdr3_length: 17
v_call: TRBV14
clone_size: -
cdr3_aa: CASSQDYRDRGHRVLTF
cdr3_nt: TGTGCCAGCAGCCAGGATTACCGGGACAGGGGGCATCGGGTCCTGACTTTC

j_call: TRBJ2-7
d_call: -
cdr3_length: 14
v_call: TRBV18
clone_size: -
cdr3_aa: CASSPRGTSYEQYF
cdr3_nt: TGTGCCAGCTCACCCCGGGGAACCTCCTACGAGCAGTACTTC

j_call: TRBJ1-2
d_call: TRBD1
cdr3_length: 15
v_call: TRBV7-2
clone_size: -
cdr3_aa: CASRDRDRGNYGYTF
cdr3_nt: TGTGCCAGCAGGGACCGGGACAGGGGTAACTATGGCTACACCTTC

j_call: TRBJ2-5
d_call: TRBD1
cdr3_length: 14
v_call: TRBV28
clone_size: once
cdr3_aa: CASSPDRVKETQYF
cdr3_nt: TGTGCCAGCAGTCCGGACAGGGTTAAAGAGACCCAGTACTTC

j_call: TRBJ2-7
d_call: TRBD1
cdr3_length: 15
v_call: TRBV7-2
clone_size: -
cdr3_aa: CASSGGTGFMDEQYF
cdr3_nt: TGTGCCAGCAGCGGAGGGACAGGTTTCATGGACGAGCAGTACTTC

j_call: TRBJ2-7
d_call: TRBD2
cdr3_length: 17
v_call: TRBV5-1
clone_size: -
cdr3_aa: CASSAGLAGASPYEQYF
cdr3_nt: TGCGCCAGCAGCGCGGGACTAGCGGGGGCTTCGCCCTACGAGCAGTACTTC

j_call: TRBJ2-7
d_call: -
cdr3_length: 14
v_call: TRBV13
clone_size: -
cdr3_aa: CASSLTRRTNEQYF
cdr3_nt: TGTGCCAGCAGCTTAACTCGTAGAACCAACGAGCAGTACTTC

j_call: TRBJ2-6
d_call: -
cdr3_length: 14
v_call: TRBV9
clone_size: -
cdr3_aa: CASSVVTGANVLTF
cdr3_nt: TGTGCCAGCAGCGTAGTAACTGGGGCCAACGTCCTGACTTTC

j_call: TRBJ2-3
d_call: TRBD2
cdr3_length: 14
v_call: TRBV29-1
clone_size: -
cdr3_aa: CSVESGLAPDTQYF
cdr3_nt: TGCAGCGTTGAGTCGGGACTAGCCCCAGATACGCAGTATTTT

j_call: TRBJ2-3
d_call: TRBD2
cdr3_length: 14
v_call: TRBV19
clone_size: -
cdr3_aa: CASRGRGSTDTQYF
cdr3_nt: TGTGCCAGTAGGGGGAGGGGTAGCACAGATACGCAGTATTTT

j_call: TRBJ2-3
d_call: TRBD2
cdr3_length: 16
v_call: TRBV19
clone_size: -
cdr3_aa: CASSGYSGSGTDTQYF
cdr3_nt: TGTGCCAGTAGTGGCTATAGCGGGAGTGGAACAGATACGCAGTATTTT

j_call: TRBJ2-7
d_call: TRBD1
cdr3_length: 15
v_call: TRBV11-1
clone_size: -
cdr3_aa: CASSRMDRAAYEQYF
cdr3_nt: TGTGCCAGCAGCCGTATGGACAGGGCCGCCTACGAGCAGTACTTC

j_call: TRBJ1-5
d_call: -
cdr3_length: 16
v_call: TRBV19
clone_size: -
cdr3_aa: CASSFLTGSRNQPQHF
cdr3_nt: TGTGCCAGTAGCTTTCTAACAGGGAGCCGCAATCAGCCCCAGCATTTT

j_call: TRBJ2-7
d_call: TRBD2
cdr3_length: 13
v_call: TRBV7-2
clone_size: -
cdr3_aa: CASSFDGGSGQYF
cdr3_nt: TGTGCCAGCAGCTTCGACGGGGGGTCGGGGCAGTACTTC

j_call: TRBJ1-1
d_call: -
cdr3_length: 14
v_call: TRBV7-9
clone_size: -
cdr3_aa: CASSPSGRNTEAFF
cdr3_nt: TGTGCCAGCAGCCCCAGCGGACGGAACACTGAAGCTTTCTTT

j_call: TRBJ1-2
d_call: TRBD1
cdr3_length: 16
v_call: TRBV6-5
clone_size: -
cdr3_aa: CASSYDPGGVGYGYTF
cdr3_nt: TGTGCCAGCAGTTACGACCCAGGGGGCGTTGGCTATGGCTACACCTTC

j_call: TRBJ2-7
d_call: -
cdr3_length: 14
v_call: TRBV7-2
clone_size: -
cdr3_aa: CASSGLSAPYEQYF
cdr3_nt: TGTGCCAGCAGCGGGCTTTCCGCACCCTACGAGCAGTACTTC

j_call: TRBJ2-1
d_call: -
cdr3_length: 15
v_call: TRBV11-3
clone_size: -
cdr3_aa: CASSPSWSSYNEQFF
cdr3_nt: TGTGCCAGCAGCCCATCATGGAGCTCCTACAATGAGCAGTTCTTC

j_call: TRBJ2-7
d_call: TRBD2
cdr3_length: 18
v_call: TRBV4-2
clone_size: -
cdr3_aa: CASSQDSPGLAGGYEQYF
cdr3_nt: TGTGCCAGCAGCCAAGATTCCCCGGGACTAGCGGGGGGATACGAGCAGTACTTC